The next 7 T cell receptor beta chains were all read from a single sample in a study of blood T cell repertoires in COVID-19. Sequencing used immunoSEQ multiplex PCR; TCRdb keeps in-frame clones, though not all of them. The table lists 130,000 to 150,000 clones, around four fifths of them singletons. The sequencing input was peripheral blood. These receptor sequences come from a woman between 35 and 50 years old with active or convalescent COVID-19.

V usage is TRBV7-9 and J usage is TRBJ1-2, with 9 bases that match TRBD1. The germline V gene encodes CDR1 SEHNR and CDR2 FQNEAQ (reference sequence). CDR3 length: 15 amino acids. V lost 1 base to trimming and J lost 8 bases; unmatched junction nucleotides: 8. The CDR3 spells CASSLVVQGAMGYTF. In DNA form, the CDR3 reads TGTGCCAGCAGCTTAGTTGTACAGGGGGCGATGGGCTACACCTTC.

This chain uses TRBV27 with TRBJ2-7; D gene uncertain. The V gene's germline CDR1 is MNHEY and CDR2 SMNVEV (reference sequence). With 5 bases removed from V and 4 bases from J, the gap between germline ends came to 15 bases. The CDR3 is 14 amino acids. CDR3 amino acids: CASSLTSSVYEQYF. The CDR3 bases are TGTGCCAGCAGTCTAACCTCGTCCGTATACGAGCAGTACTTC.

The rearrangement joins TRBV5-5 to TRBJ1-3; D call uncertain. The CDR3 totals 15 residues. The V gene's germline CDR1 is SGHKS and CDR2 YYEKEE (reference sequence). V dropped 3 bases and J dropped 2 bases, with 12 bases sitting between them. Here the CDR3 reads CASSYSDVTGNTIYF. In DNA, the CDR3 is TGTGCCAGCAGCTACTCTGATGTAACTGGAAACACCATATATTTT.

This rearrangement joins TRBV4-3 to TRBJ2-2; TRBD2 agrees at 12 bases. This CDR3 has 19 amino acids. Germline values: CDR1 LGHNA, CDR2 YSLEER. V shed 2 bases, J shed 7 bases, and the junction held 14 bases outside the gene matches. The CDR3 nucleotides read TGCGCCAGCAGCCAAACCTCAAAGACTAGCGGGAGTCAGGGCGGGGAGCTGTTTTTT. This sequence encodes CASSQTSKTSGSQGGELFF.

CDR3 coding DNA: TGTGCCAGTGGGACAGGGGGCGCGAGCGGCTATGGCTACACCTTC. This gives the protein CASGTGGASGYGYTF. V is TRBV28 and J is TRBJ1-2; 12 bases are shared with TRBD1. The CDR3 contains 15 residues. The V gene's germline CDR1 is MDHEN and CDR2 SYDVKM. Trimming cost V 9 bases and J 4 bases; bases outside gene matches: 9.

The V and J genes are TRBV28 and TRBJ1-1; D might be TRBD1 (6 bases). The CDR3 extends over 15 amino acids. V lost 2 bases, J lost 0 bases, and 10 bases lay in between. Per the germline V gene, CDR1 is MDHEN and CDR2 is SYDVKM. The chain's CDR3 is CASSLVTGMNTEAFF. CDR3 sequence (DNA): TGTGCCAGCAGTTTAGTAACAGGGATGAACACTGAAGCTTTCTTT.

The chain's CDR3 is CASSLGRQGQWEKLFF. CDR3 sequence (DNA): TGTGCCAGCAGCTTAGGGCGGCAGGGTCAGTGGGAAAAACTGTTTTTT. The chain carries TRBV7-2 and TRBJ1-4; D may be TRBD1 (5 bases). Germline V gene data show CDR1 as SGHTA and CDR2 as FQGNSA. V lost 1 base and J lost 8, with 17 bases in between. The CDR3 length is 16 residues.